The next 14 T cell receptor beta chains were all read from a single sample in a study of cytomegalovirus exposure and HLA in healthy donors. Amplification used 60 Vbeta primers and 13 Jbeta primers. Generated by immunoSEQ multiplex PCR, the TCRdb table keeps only in-frame clones and is missing some. In the table there are about 120,000 clones, around 74% of which are singletons. The sequenced sample was PBMCs. These receptors were collected from a man aged 55 to 70 in good health and CMV-seropositive.

The V and J genes are TRBV12-5 and TRBJ2-3; 9 bases fit TRBD1. The CDR3 has 16 amino acids. CDR1 is LGHNT and CDR2 is FRNRAP in the germline V gene. V trimming: 1 base; J trimming: 2 bases; junction bases outside the gene matches: 4. The CDR3 spells CASGLGTGGLTDTQYF. The CDR3 DNA is TGTGCTAGTGGTTTGGGAACAGGGGGCCTCACAGATACGCAGTATTTT. Based on the CDR3 plus reference TRBV12-5 and TRBJ2-3, the full variable domain is DARVTQTPRHKVTEMGQEVTMRCQPILGHNTVFWYRQTMMQGLELLAYFRNRAPLDDSGMPKDRFSAEMPDATLATLKIQPSEPRDSAVYFCASGLGTGGLTDTQYFGPGTRLTVL.

This chain links TRBV6-5 with TRBJ1-5; 10 bases are a match to TRBD1. The CDR3 spans 15 residues. V lost 8 bases, J lost 4 bases, and 8 bases stayed unmatched. In germline, CDR1 is MNHEY, CDR2 SVGAGI. CDR3 residues: CASRPTGGANQPQHF. CDR3 coding DNA: TGTGCCAGCCGACCGACAGGGGGCGCGAATCAGCCCCAGCATTTT.

The rearrangement links TRBV2 to TRBJ1-5; 8 bases are shared with TRBD1. Per the germline V gene, CDR1 is SNHLY and CDR2 is FYNNEI. The CDR3 is made up of 15 amino acids. Germline trimming cut 2 bases from V and 1 base from J; bases unmatched to any gene: 1. The CDR3 coding sequence is TGTGCCAGCAGTGAATGGGACAGGAGCAATCAGCCCCAGCATTTT. Translation gives CASSEWDRSNQPQHF.

V usage is TRBV29-1 and J usage is TRBJ2-1; 10 nucleotides match TRBD2. There are 13 residues in the CDR3. Per the germline V gene, CDR1 is SQVTM and CDR2 is ANQGSEA. The V gene end was trimmed by 6 bases and the J gene end by 6 bases; junction bases not matched to a gene: 5. The CDR3 DNA reads TGCAGCGTCTTCAGCGGGAGGGCCAATGAGCAGTTCTTC. This encodes CSVFSGRANEQFF.

The rearrangement links TRBV6-5 to TRBJ2-5; TRBD1 matches 8 bases. The end of the DNA is better explained by TRBJ2-7, so the J call may be wrong. Germline V gene data show CDR1 as MNHEY and CDR2 as SVGAGI. CDR3 size: 14 residues. The CDR3, as DNA: TGTGCCAGCAGCCCGACAGGGGCCTCCTACGAGCAGTACTTC. It is translated as CASSPTGASYEQYF.

This chain connects TRBV13 to TRBJ2-1; 13 bases map to TRBD2. V lost 0 bases to trimming and J lost 7 bases; unmatched junction nucleotides: 6. Germline loops: CDR1 PRHDT, CDR2 FYEKMQ (reference sequence). The CDR3 length is 17 residues. The CDR3 DNA sequence: TGTGCCAGCAGCTTAGGTAGACTAGCGGGGGGCCCGAATGAGCAGTTCTTC. Translating it yields CASSLGRLAGGPNEQFF.

The chain uses TRBV6-6 and TRBJ2-7, with 8 bases fitting TRBD2. Germline V gives CDR1 MNHNY, CDR2 SVGAGI (reference sequence). The CDR3 runs 15 residues. The junction had 7 bases not matched to a gene; V was cut back by 2 bases and J by 4 bases. The CDR3 region has the DNA TGTGCCAGCAGTTACGTAGGCGGGGGGACGTACGAGCAGTACTTC. It translates to CASSYVGGGTYEQYF.

This sequence joins TRBV18 and TRBJ2-7; 9 bases are a match to TRBD1. The CDR3 contains 14 residues. J lost 2 bases, V lost 2 bases, and 1 base had no gene match. Per germline, CDR1 KGHSH and CDR2 LQKENI. The DNA for the CDR3 is TGTGCCAGCTCACCAGGGACAGGGCCCTACGAGCAGTACTTC. Translating gives CASSPGTGPYEQYF. The full variable domain, in which reference TRBV18 and TRBJ2-7 provide the parts outside the CDR3, is NAGVMQNPRHLVRRRGQEARLRCSPMKGHSHVYWYRQLPEEGLKFMVYLQKENIIDESGMPKERFSAEFPKEGPSILRIQQVVRGDSAAYFCASSPGTGPYEQYFGPGTRLTVT.

The chain joins TRBV29-1 to TRBJ1-3, with 7 bases identical to TRBD1. With 2 bases clipped from V and 3 bases from J, the junction kept 4 bases outside the gene matches. The CDR3 is 14 amino acids. CDR1 is SQVTM, CDR2 ANQGSEA, per germline. DNA for the CDR3: TGCAGCGTTGAATCAGGGACAGTTGGAAACACCATATATTTT. It translates to CSVESGTVGNTIYF.

The rearrangement joins TRBV14 to TRBJ2-7; 10 bases agree with TRBD2. From germline, CDR1 is SGHDN and CDR2 FVKESK. The CDR3 sequence is 16 residues long. J was trimmed by 5 bases and V by 1 base; bases with no gene match: 8. The CDR3 loop is CASSQGETSGFHEQYF. DNA for the CDR3: TGTGCCAGCAGCCAAGGGGAGACTAGCGGGTTCCACGAGCAGTACTTC.

V gene TRBV5-1 combines with J gene TRBJ1-3; 8 nucleotides align to TRBD1. Trimming removed 4 bases from V and 4 bases from J; junction bases left unmatched: 7. The germline V gene encodes CDR1 SGHRS and CDR2 YFSETQ. This CDR3 is built from 15 residues. The CDR3 nucleotides are TGCGCCAGCAGCCTGGACAGGGCCTCCGGAAACACCATATATTTT. Translating it yields CASSLDRASGNTIYF.

This chain connects TRBV5-1 to TRBJ2-6, with a possible D match to TRBD1 (6 bases). This CDR3 region has 14 residues. Germline assignment: CDR1 SGHRS and CDR2 YFSETQ. Trimming took 4 bases from V and 3 from J, leaving 8 bases between them. Written as DNA, the CDR3 is TGCGCCAGCAGCCGGACAGATGGGGCCAACGTCCTGACTTTC. Protein sequence: CASSRTDGANVLTF.

The rearrangement links TRBV18 to TRBJ2-7; weak D call: TRBD1 (5 bases). The germline V gene has CDR1 KGHSH and CDR2 LQKENI. The CDR3 is 15 residues long. The V and J ends lost 2 bases and 3 bases respectively, with 14 bases between them. This CDR3 is CASSPLGQLHYEQYF. The CDR3 bases are TGTGCCAGCTCACCATTGGGGCAGCTCCACTACGAGCAGTACTTC.

This sequence joins TRBV7-8 and TRBJ2-3; D perhaps matches TRBD1 (6 bases). Germline V CDR1 and CDR2: SGHVS, FQNEAQ. The CDR3 length is 17 residues. V lost 5 bases to trimming and J lost 1 base, with 19 bases between them. The CDR3 DNA is TGTGCCAGCAGCCCAAGGACAGCCACCCCCGGCACAGATACGCAGTATTTT. Protein sequence: CASSPRTATPGTDTQYF.